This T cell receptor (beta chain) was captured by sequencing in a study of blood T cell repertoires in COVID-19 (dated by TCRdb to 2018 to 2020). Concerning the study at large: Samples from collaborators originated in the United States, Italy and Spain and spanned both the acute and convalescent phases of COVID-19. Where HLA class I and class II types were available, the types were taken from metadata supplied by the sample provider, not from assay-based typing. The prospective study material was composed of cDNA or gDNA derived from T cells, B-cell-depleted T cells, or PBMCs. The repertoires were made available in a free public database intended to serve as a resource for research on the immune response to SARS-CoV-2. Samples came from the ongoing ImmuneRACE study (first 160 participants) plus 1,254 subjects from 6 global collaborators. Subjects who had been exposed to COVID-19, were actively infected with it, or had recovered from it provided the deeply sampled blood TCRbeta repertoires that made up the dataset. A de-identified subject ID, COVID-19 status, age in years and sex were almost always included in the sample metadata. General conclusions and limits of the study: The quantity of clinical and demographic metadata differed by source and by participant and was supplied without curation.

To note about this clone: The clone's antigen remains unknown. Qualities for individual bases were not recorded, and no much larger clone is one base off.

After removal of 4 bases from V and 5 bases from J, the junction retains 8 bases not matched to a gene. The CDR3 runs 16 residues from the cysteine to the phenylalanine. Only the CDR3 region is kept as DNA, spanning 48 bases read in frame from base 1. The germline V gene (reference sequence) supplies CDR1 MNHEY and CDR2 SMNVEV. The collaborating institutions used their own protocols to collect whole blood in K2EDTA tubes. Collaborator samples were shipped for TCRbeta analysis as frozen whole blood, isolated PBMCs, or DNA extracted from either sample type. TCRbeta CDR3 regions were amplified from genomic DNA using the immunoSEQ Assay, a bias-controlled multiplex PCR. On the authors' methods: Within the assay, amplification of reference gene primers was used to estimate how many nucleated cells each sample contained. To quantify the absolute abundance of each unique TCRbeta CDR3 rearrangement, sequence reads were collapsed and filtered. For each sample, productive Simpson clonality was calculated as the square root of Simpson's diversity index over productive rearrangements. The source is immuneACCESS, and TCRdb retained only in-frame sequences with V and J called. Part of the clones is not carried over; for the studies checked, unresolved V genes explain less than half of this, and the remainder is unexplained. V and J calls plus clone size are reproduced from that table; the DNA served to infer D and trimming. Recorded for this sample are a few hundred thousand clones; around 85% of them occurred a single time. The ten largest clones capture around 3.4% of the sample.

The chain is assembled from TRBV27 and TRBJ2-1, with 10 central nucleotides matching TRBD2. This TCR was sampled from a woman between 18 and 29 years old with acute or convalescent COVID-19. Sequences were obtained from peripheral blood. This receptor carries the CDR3 CASSSGSGLANNEQFF. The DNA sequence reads TGTGCCAGCAGTTCCGGCTCGGGACTAGCGAACAATGAGCAGTTCTTC.